Listed below are T cell receptor beta chains from one sample, sequenced in a study of OX40 agonist ivuxolimab in advanced cancers. Assay: immunoSEQ multiplex PCR; the TCRdb copy retains only in-frame clones and omits some. The table includes tens of thousands of clones, around 83% detected once. The starting material was CD4+ or CD8+ T cells sorted from blood, obtained in a trial of the OX40 agonist ivuxolimab. Receptors originate from an adult with an advanced solid tumor such as melanoma, head and neck, liver or kidney cancer. Each CDR3 is given with its conserved first and last residue. The order of the fields is clone size, V gene, J gene, D gene, CDR3 DNA, CDR3 protein. The D gene is left open where the match is weak. A clone size is listed for some rows: how often the clone was seen (once, few, many), or a class if it is expanded.

abundance: -
v_gene: TRBV7-2
j_gene: TRBJ2-6
d_gene: -
CDR3nt: TGTGCCAGCAGCTTGGCGCCTGGGGCCAACGTCCTGACTTTC
CDR3aa: CASSLAPGANVLTF

abundance: -
v_gene: TRBV9
j_gene: TRBJ2-1
d_gene: -
CDR3nt: TGTGCCAGCAGCCCGAGGGGGCAGGGACTGTACAATGAGCAGTTCTTC
CDR3aa: CASSPRGQGLYNEQFF

abundance: -
v_gene: TRBV19
j_gene: TRBJ1-1
d_gene: -
CDR3nt: TGTGCCAGTAGTATAGTTGTTCGGGGGGCTGAAGCTTTCTTT
CDR3aa: CASSIVVRGAEAFF

abundance: -
v_gene: TRBV11-2
j_gene: TRBJ2-7
d_gene: TRBD1
CDR3nt: TGTGCCAGCAGCCTTGGGAGGAGACAGGGGAGGCCCGAGCAGTACTTC
CDR3aa: CASSLGRRQGRPEQYF

abundance: -
v_gene: TRBV5-6
j_gene: TRBJ2-5
d_gene: -
CDR3nt: TGTGCCAGCAGCCGAACCGGGGTAGAGACCCAGTACTTC
CDR3aa: CASSRTGVETQYF

abundance: -
v_gene: TRBV2
j_gene: TRBJ2-1
d_gene: TRBD2
CDR3nt: TGTGCCAGCAGTGAGGCGGGAGAAGAGCAGTTCTTC
CDR3aa: CASSEAGEEQFF

abundance: once
v_gene: TRBV7-2
j_gene: TRBJ1-1
d_gene: -
CDR3nt: TGTGCCAGCAGCCCGGGACTCGGACCCTTTGAAGCTTTCTTT
CDR3aa: CASSPGLGPFEAFF

abundance: -
v_gene: TRBV29-1
j_gene: TRBJ2-7
d_gene: -
CDR3nt: TGCAGCGCCCTAGACCCACGTTACGAGCAGTACTTC
CDR3aa: CSALDPRYEQYF

abundance: few
v_gene: TRBV5-1
j_gene: TRBJ2-3
d_gene: TRBD1
CDR3nt: TGCGCCAGCAGCTCGCCCGGGACAGTTACAGATACGCAGTATTTT
CDR3aa: CASSSPGTVTDTQYF

abundance: -
v_gene: TRBV5-1
j_gene: TRBJ2-7
d_gene: TRBD2
CDR3nt: TGCGCCAGCAGCTTGGGGACTAGCGGGAAACGGAGTTCCTACGAGCAGTACTTC
CDR3aa: CASSLGTSGKRSSYEQYF

abundance: -
v_gene: TRBV21-1
j_gene: TRBJ2-7
d_gene: -
CDR3nt: TGTGCCAGCACCATAGGACAGGGCCTCTTCTCCTACGAGCAGTACTTC
CDR3aa: CASTIGQGLFSYEQYF

abundance: -
v_gene: TRBV7-9
j_gene: TRBJ2-3
d_gene: TRBD2
CDR3nt: TGTGCCAGCAGCTCGACTAGCGGGGCTACAGATACGCAGTATTTT
CDR3aa: CASSSTSGATDTQYF

abundance: once
v_gene: TRBV9
j_gene: TRBJ2-3
d_gene: -
CDR3nt: TGTGCCACTGCCAATGGGATCACAGATACGCAGTATTTT
CDR3aa: CATANGITDTQYF

abundance: -
v_gene: TRBV10-3
j_gene: TRBJ2-3
d_gene: -
CDR3nt: TGTGCCATCAGTGTGGGGACTGGACGCGATACGCAGTATTTT
CDR3aa: CAISVGTGRDTQYF

abundance: -
v_gene: TRBV25-1
j_gene: TRBJ1-3
d_gene: -
CDR3nt: TGTGCCAGCAGTCCTCCGACAGTTTGGGGAAACACCATATATTTT
CDR3aa: CASSPPTVWGNTIYF

abundance: -
v_gene: TRBV11-2
j_gene: TRBJ1-1
d_gene: -
CDR3nt: TGTGCCAGCAGCTTAGGCGGACAAGTCACTGAAGCTTTCTTT
CDR3aa: CASSLGGQVTEAFF

abundance: -
v_gene: TRBV7-6
j_gene: TRBJ1-4
d_gene: TRBD1
CDR3nt: TGTGCCAGCAGCTTTACAGGGGAGAGAGGTGAAAAACTGTTTTTT
CDR3aa: CASSFTGERGEKLFF

abundance: -
v_gene: TRBV25-1
j_gene: TRBJ2-7
d_gene: -
CDR3nt: TGTGCCAGCAGTGAGATCGGGTCCGTGCAGTACTTC
CDR3aa: CASSEIGSVQYF

abundance: -
v_gene: TRBV5-5
j_gene: TRBJ1-2
d_gene: -
CDR3nt: TGTGCCAGCAGCTTGGTGTCAGGGTTCTATGGCTACACCTTC
CDR3aa: CASSLVSGFYGYTF

abundance: -
v_gene: TRBV5-1
j_gene: TRBJ1-2
d_gene: -
CDR3nt: TGCGCCAGCAGCTTGGCCCTGGGAGAGGATGGCTACACCTTC
CDR3aa: CASSLALGEDGYTF

abundance: -
v_gene: TRBV7-3
j_gene: TRBJ1-3
d_gene: -
CDR3nt: TGTGCCAGCAGCCTACCGGGACGCCGATCTGGAAACACCATATATTTT
CDR3aa: CASSLPGRRSGNTIYF

abundance: -
v_gene: TRBV5-1
j_gene: TRBJ2-7
d_gene: -
CDR3nt: TGCGCCAGCAGCTTGGCTGCAGGGTCTGGCGGCGAGCAGTACTTC
CDR3aa: CASSLAAGSGGEQYF

abundance: -
v_gene: TRBV6-6
j_gene: TRBJ1-4
d_gene: -
CDR3nt: TGTGCCAGCAGTTCCTGGGGGGCCCGAGATGAAAAACTGTTTTTT
CDR3aa: CASSSWGARDEKLFF

abundance: -
v_gene: TRBV10-3
j_gene: TRBJ2-5
d_gene: TRBD2
CDR3nt: TGTGCCATCAGTGCGGGGACTAGCGGGGGGGCTCTAGAGACCCAGTACTTC
CDR3aa: CAISAGTSGGALETQYF

abundance: -
v_gene: TRBV27
j_gene: TRBJ2-1
d_gene: -
CDR3nt: TGTGCCAGCAGTTTAGAGGAGGGCCCTCACAATGAGCAGTTCTTC
CDR3aa: CASSLEEGPHNEQFF

abundance: -
v_gene: TRBV6-5
j_gene: TRBJ1-1
d_gene: TRBD1
CDR3nt: TGTGCCAGCAGGAGGGGGGACAGGAACACTGAAGCTTTCTTT
CDR3aa: CASRRGDRNTEAFF

abundance: -
v_gene: TRBV5-6
j_gene: TRBJ2-1
d_gene: TRBD2
CDR3nt: TGTGCCAGCAGCTTGGCAGCGGGAGCCTTCGACTACAATGAGCAGTTCTTC
CDR3aa: CASSLAAGAFDYNEQFF

abundance: -
v_gene: TRBV18
j_gene: TRBJ2-1
d_gene: TRBD2
CDR3nt: TGTGCCAGCTCACCGCCGGGGGGGAGGTATGAGCAGTTCTTC
CDR3aa: CASSPPGGRYEQFF

abundance: few
v_gene: TRBV4-1
j_gene: TRBJ2-3
d_gene: TRBD2
CDR3nt: TGCGCCAGCAGCCAAGCGCGGGCGGGGGGGAGCACAGATACGCAGTATTTT
CDR3aa: CASSQARAGGSTDTQYF

abundance: -
v_gene: TRBV30
j_gene: TRBJ2-7
d_gene: -
CDR3nt: TGTGCCTGGAGTGGACAATGGGACGGGCAGTACTTC
CDR3aa: CAWSGQWDGQYF

abundance: -
v_gene: TRBV18
j_gene: TRBJ1-5
d_gene: TRBD1
CDR3nt: TGTGCCAGCTCACCGGGACAGGGGGATAATCAGCCCCAGCATTTT
CDR3aa: CASSPGQGDNQPQHF

abundance: -
v_gene: TRBV19
j_gene: TRBJ2-1
d_gene: TRBD2
CDR3nt: TGTGCCAGTAGCCCTCCGGGGGGCTCCTACAATGAGCAGTTCTTC
CDR3aa: CASSPPGGSYNEQFF

abundance: -
v_gene: TRBV5-1
j_gene: TRBJ2-7
d_gene: TRBD2
CDR3nt: TGCGCCAGCAGCTTCGGCGGGGGACCTTACGAGCAGTACTTC
CDR3aa: CASSFGGGPYEQYF

abundance: -
v_gene: TRBV11-2
j_gene: TRBJ2-1
d_gene: -
CDR3nt: TGTGCCAGCAGCCAGGTGGATTCACTCTGGGGGAATGAGCAGTTCTTC
CDR3aa: CASSQVDSLWGNEQFF

abundance: -
v_gene: TRBV7-9
j_gene: TRBJ1-1
d_gene: -
CDR3nt: TGTGCCAGCAGCTTACAACAGACAGGGAACACTGAAGCTTTCTTT
CDR3aa: CASSLQQTGNTEAFF

abundance: -
v_gene: TRBV7-8
j_gene: TRBJ2-7
d_gene: TRBD1
CDR3nt: TGTGCCAGCAGCCCCGACAGGGACGAGCAGTACTTC
CDR3aa: CASSPDRDEQYF

abundance: -
v_gene: TRBV5-1
j_gene: TRBJ2-1
d_gene: -
CDR3nt: TGCGCCAGCAGAACCGGTCAGCCCTACAATGAGCAGTTCTTC
CDR3aa: CASRTGQPYNEQFF

abundance: -
v_gene: TRBV6-1
j_gene: TRBJ2-2
d_gene: TRBD2
CDR3nt: TGTGCCAGCAGCAAGCGGGAGCTCGTTACCGGGGAGCTGTTTTTT
CDR3aa: CASSKRELVTGELFF

abundance: -
v_gene: TRBV7-6
j_gene: TRBJ2-2
d_gene: -
CDR3nt: TGTGCCAGCAGCTCCTTACTTAACACCGGGGAGCTGTTTTTT
CDR3aa: CASSSLLNTGELFF

abundance: -
v_gene: TRBV10-2
j_gene: TRBJ2-5
d_gene: -
CDR3nt: TGCGCCAGCAGGGAGTCTGGGCAAGAGACCCAGTACTTC
CDR3aa: CASRESGQETQYF

abundance: -
v_gene: TRBV6-1
j_gene: TRBJ2-7
d_gene: TRBD2
CDR3nt: TGTGCCAGCAGTAGGACTAGCGGGGACTACGAGCAGTACTTC
CDR3aa: CASSRTSGDYEQYF

abundance: -
v_gene: TRBV29-1
j_gene: TRBJ1-5
d_gene: TRBD1
CDR3nt: TGCAGCGTTGCCGGGACAGAAAATCAGCCCCAGCATTTT
CDR3aa: CSVAGTENQPQHF

abundance: -
v_gene: TRBV5-1
j_gene: TRBJ2-7
d_gene: -
CDR3nt: TGCGCCAGCAGCTCATCAGTAGAATCCTACGAGCAGTACTTC
CDR3aa: CASSSSVESYEQYF

abundance: -
v_gene: TRBV5-4
j_gene: TRBJ2-7
d_gene: TRBD1
CDR3nt: TGTGCCAGCAGCTTAGCAGGGGGCCCCTACGAGCAGTACTTC
CDR3aa: CASSLAGGPYEQYF